These 22 T cell receptor beta chains were all obtained from the same sample, sequenced in a study of T cell responses to AZD1222 COVID-19 vaccine (dated by TCRdb to the early 2020s). Taken with the paper, the label for time point translates to: baseline before first vaccination. The library was produced with the immunoSEQ multiplex PCR assay. TCRdb's version of the immuneACCESS table is confined to in-frame rearrangements and falls short of the full clone set. An unresolved V gene accounts for under half of the shortfall where checked; the remainder is of unknown origin. The sample table records approximately 30,000 clones; around 80% of these occur just once. The top ten hold 5.8% of the sample. The specimen was peripheral blood, collected on day 0 of AZD1222 vaccination. The origin of the receptors is an adult in good health.

The J gene is TRBJ2-1, the V gene TRBV2, with TRBD2 matching 9 bases. V lost 8 bases, J lost 6 bases, and 8 bases stayed unmatched. The CDR3 spans 14 residues. Germline V gene lookup returns CDR1 SNHLY and CDR2 FYNNEI. CDR3 nucleotide sequence: TGTGCCAGCGCCCGACTAGCGGCATCCAATGAGCAGTTCTTC. Residues: CASARLAASNEQFF. The complete variable domain, with remaining parts taken from reference TRBV2 and TRBJ2-1, reads EPEVTQTPSHQVTQMGQEVILRCVPISNHLYFYWYRQILGQKVEFLVSFYNNEISEKSEIFDDQFSVERPDGSNFTLKIRSTKLEDSAMYFCASARLAASNEQFFGPGTRLTVL.

The rearrangement links TRBV27 to TRBJ1-2, with D perhaps matching TRBD1 (6 bases). This CDR3 is 14 amino acids long. V gave up 1 base and J gave up 4 bases, with 10 bases separating them. Germline V gene lookup returns CDR1 MNHEY and CDR2 SMNVEV (reference sequence). CDR3 DNA sequence: TGTGCCAGCAGTTTATACAGGGCGGGCTATGGCTACACCTTC. Translated: CASSLYRAGYGYTF.

J is TRBJ2-1 and V is TRBV12-3 or TRBV12-4; TRBD2 is a possible D gene (5 bases). The V and J ends lost 6 bases and 9 bases respectively, with 12 bases between them. CDR3 length equals 12 residues. CDR3 bases: TGTGCCAGCAGATATAGGAGCGGTGAGCAGTTCTTC. As protein: CASRYRSGEQFF.

This rearrangement joins TRBV4-2 to TRBJ2-1, with D possibly being TRBD2 (7 bases). In germline, CDR1 is LGHNA, CDR2 YNFKEQ. V gave up 4 bases and J gave up 7 bases, with 17 bases separating them. The CDR3 runs to 15 residues. CDR3 residues: CASSLRGPGGNEQFF. The CDR3 DNA is TGTGCCAGCAGCCTGCGGGGGCCCGGGGGGAATGAGCAGTTCTTC.

The chain joins TRBV2 to TRBJ1-5; TRBD1 matches at 10 bases. Germline CDR1 is SNHLY and CDR2 is FYNNEI. The CDR3 sequence is 15 residues long. V was clipped by 7 bases and J by 4 bases; unmatched bases: 7. The CDR3 DNA follows: TGTGCCAGCATTAGGGACAGGGGAAAGAATCAGCCCCAGCATTTT. Amino acids: CASIRDRGKNQPQHF.

The V gene is TRBV6-6, the J gene TRBJ1-5; no clear D. There are 12 residues in the CDR3. The V gene's germline CDR1 is MNHNY and CDR2 SVGAGI (reference sequence). Trimming pared 8 bases from V and 5 bases from J, leaving 10 bases between. CDR3 amino acids: CASHRGDQPQHF. The CDR3 DNA reads as TGTGCCAGCCATAGAGGTGATCAGCCCCAGCATTTT.

The chain is built from TRBV7-2 and TRBJ1-2; TRBD1 is a possible D gene (5 bases). This CDR3 is 13 amino acids long. Germline V lookup: CDR1 SGHTA, CDR2 FQGNSA. The V end was cut by 5 bases, the J end by 8 bases, with 15 bases between. The CDR3 reads CASSPPHRTGYTF. The CDR3 DNA is TGTGCCAGCAGCCCTCCTCACAGGACCGGCTACACCTTC.

The chain joins TRBV7-2 to TRBJ1-6, with unresolved D. The V end was cut by 1 base, the J end by 8 bases, with 12 bases between. CDR1 and CDR2 from the germline V gene are SGHTA and FQGNSA. The CDR3 sequence is 15 residues long. The DNA for the CDR3 is TGTGCCAGCAGCTTAGGGGTCATTCGGGATTCACCCCTCCACTTT. It is translated as CASSLGVIRDSPLHF.

The chain employs TRBV7-2 and TRBJ1-4, with D uncertain. V lost 3 bases and J 4 bases, leaving 15 bases between the germline ends. Looked up from germline, CDR1 is SGHTA and CDR2 is FQGNSA. The length of the CDR3 is 16 residues. The CDR3 DNA is TGTGCCAGCAGCTTGACCTCACTCGTCAGTAATGAAAAACTGTTTTTT. Protein sequence: CASSLTSLVSNEKLFF.

V gene TRBV7-9 combines with J gene TRBJ1-5; tentatively, D is TRBD1 (6 bases). The CDR3 spans 14 residues. The ends were cut back, 3 bases at V and 5 bases at J, with 11 bases in the middle. Germline CDR1 and CDR2: SEHNR and FQNEAQ (reference sequence). Here the CDR3 DNA reads TGTGCCAGCAGCTTCGGGGGGCAAGATCAGCCCCAGCATTTT. Its protein product is CASSFGGQDQPQHF. The entire variable domain, with the rest obtained from reference TRBV7-9 and TRBJ1-5, is as follows: DTGVSQNPRHKITKRGQNVTFRCDPISEHNRLYWYRQTLGQGPEFLTYFQNEAQLEKSRLLSDRFSAERPKGSFSTLEIQRTEQGDSAMYLCASSFGGQDQPQHFGDGTRLSIL.

Details on this clone: Other DNA sequences of this sample code for an identical CDR3. This chain connects TRBV6-1 to TRBJ1-2; tentatively, D is TRBD1 (5 bases). Germline V CDR1 and CDR2: MNHNS, SASEGT. Trimming cost V 3 bases and J 4 bases, with 9 bases left between them. The length of the CDR3 is 13 residues. CDR3 sequence (DNA): TGTGCCAGCAGTGATTCCGGGGCCTATGGCTACACCTTC. It encodes CASSDSGAYGYTF.

V gene TRBV23-1 combines with J gene TRBJ2-5; possibly TRBD1 for D (6 bases). TRBV23-1 is given ORF status, its function remaining uncertain. V was cut by 2 bases and J by 3 bases, with 19 bases left in between. The CDR3 spans 17 residues. The DNA of the CDR3 is TGCGCCAGCAGTCAAACCTCCGGTTCCGGGACAAAAGAGACCCAGTACTTC. This translates into CASSQTSGSGTKETQYF.

The chain uses TRBV9 and TRBJ2-1; weak D call: TRBD2 (6 bases). Per germline, CDR1 SGDLS and CDR2 YYNGEE. Trimming removed 4 bases at V and 0 bases at J, with 17 bases between. The CDR3 contains 17 residues. CDR3 nucleotides: TGTGCCAGCAGCCCACGAGGGAGGCCTCTCTCCTACAATGAGCAGTTCTTC. Translating gives CASSPRGRPLSYNEQFF.

The chain recombines TRBV7-3 with TRBJ1-6; 7 nucleotides line up with TRBD1. The trim removed 5 bases at V and 6 bases at J, leaving 1 base unmatched. Germline CDR1 is SGHTA and CDR2 is FQGTGA. The CDR3 loop spans 13 amino acids. The CDR3 is CASSRQGNSPLHF. For the CDR3, the DNA is TGTGCCAGCAGCCGACAGGGTAATTCACCCCTCCACTTT.

The chain is built from TRBV3-1 (or the pseudogene TRBV3-2) and TRBJ2-5; 11 bases fit TRBD2. CDR3 size: 15 residues. The germline CDR1 and CDR2 sequences are LGHDT and YNNKEL (reference sequence). The ends lost 7 bases at V and 2 bases at J; junction bases unmatched: 6. For the CDR3, the DNA is TGTGCCAGCACCGCCTTAGCGGGGGGGCAAGAGACCCAGTACTTC. Residues: CASTALAGGQETQYF.

This clone was detected once. The V call is TRBV5-6, the J call TRBJ1-5; 7 bases line up with TRBD1. The trim removed 4 bases at V and 3 bases at J, leaving 4 bases unmatched. Germline-derived CDR1 and CDR2 are SGHDT and YYEEEE. The CDR3 has 14 amino acids. The DNA for the CDR3 is TGTGCCAGCAGCAAGGGACAGTACAATCAGCCCCAGCATTTT. Amino acid sequence: CASSKGQYNQPQHF. The full variable domain, completed using reference TRBV5-6 and TRBJ1-5, is DAGVTQSPTHLIKTRGQQVTLRCSPKSGHDTVSWYQQALGQGPQFIFQYYEEEERQRGNFPDRFSGHQFPNYSSELNVNALLLGDSALYLCASSKGQYNQPQHFGDGTRLSIL.

The V and J genes are TRBV3-1 (or the pseudogene TRBV3-2) and TRBJ2-5; unclear D gene. The ends were cut back, 0 bases at V and 3 bases at J, with 8 bases in the middle. CDR3 length equals 14 residues. Looked up from germline, CDR1 is LGHDT and CDR2 is YNNKEL (reference sequence). This chain's CDR3 is CASSQDGREETQYF. CDR3 sequence (DNA): TGTGCCAGCAGCCAAGATGGCCGAGAAGAGACCCAGTACTTC.

The J gene is TRBJ1-5, the V gene TRBV27; D is unresolved. V dropped 1 base and J dropped 2 bases, with 9 bases sitting between them. The CDR3 sequence is 15 residues long. The germline V gene encodes CDR1 MNHEY and CDR2 SMNVEV (reference sequence). The CDR3 sequence is CASSLYGLGNQPQHF. CDR3 bases: TGTGCCAGCAGTTTATATGGGTTGGGCAATCAGCCCCAGCATTTT.

The chain has TRBV7-9 and TRBJ1-4; D unresolved. Germline CDR1 is SEHNR and CDR2 is FQNEAQ (reference sequence). The CDR3 runs 14 residues. Trimming took off 2 bases at V and 0 bases at J, with 4 bases between the two ends. For the CDR3, the DNA is TGTGCCAGCAGCTTACGGGCAACTAATGAAAAACTGTTTTTT. Protein product: CASSLRATNEKLFF.

The chain links TRBV7-3 to TRBJ2-5, with a possible D match to TRBD1 (5 bases). Trimming left V 1 base short and J 3 bases short, with 12 bases between. Germline assignment: CDR1 SGHTA and CDR2 FQGTGA. The CDR3 sequence is 15 residues long. The chain's CDR3 is CASSLKGWAEETQYF. The CDR3 nucleotides read TGTGCCAGCAGCTTAAAGGGGTGGGCAGAAGAGACCCAGTACTTC.

The chain combines TRBV29-1 with TRBJ1-4; unclear D gene. The V and J ends lost 6 bases and 2 bases respectively, with 19 bases between them. Germline V CDR1 and CDR2: SQVTM, ANQGSEA. This CDR3 region has 16 residues. The CDR3 DNA is TGCAGCGTGCGGGCCCACCCGTCTGGCACTAATGAAAAACTGTTTTTT. Protein product: CSVRAHPSGTNEKLFF.

The chain is built from TRBV4-1 and TRBJ2-3; possibly TRBD2 for D (5 bases). This CDR3 contains 14 residues. The V end was cut by 3 bases, the J end by 4 bases, with 11 bases between. Germline V lookup: CDR1 MGHRA, CDR2 YSYEKL. The CDR3 is CASSHSLAADTQYF. The CDR3 DNA reads as TGCGCCAGCAGCCATAGCCTAGCAGCAGATACGCAGTATTTT.